Listed below are T cell receptor beta chains from one sample, sequenced in a study of beta chain features in type 1 diabetes. TCRdb's copy holds only in-frame clones and misses some; the assay was immunoSEQ multiplex PCR. Of tens of thousands of clones listed, roughly two thirds are singletons. What was sequenced was Tregs from blood. The receptors shown here come from a woman younger than 45 with type 1 diabetes. CDR3s include the opening cysteine and the closing phenylalanine or tryptophan. The order of the fields is clone size, J gene, D gene, V gene, CDR3 protein, CDR3 DNA. The D gene is left open where the match is weak. Clone size is given for some rows only: seen once, a few or many times, or a class if the clone is expanded.

clone_size: .
j_call: TRBJ1-1
d_call: .
v_call: TRBV29-1
cdr3_aa: CSVEVFSAGWGTEAFF
cdr3_nt: TGCAGCGTTGAAGTCTTTTCCGCAGGGTGGGGCACTGAAGCTTTCTTT

clone_size: few
j_call: TRBJ2-7
d_call: .
v_call: TRBV28
cdr3_aa: CATLDLRGYEQYF
cdr3_nt: TGTGCCACCCTGGACCTACGGGGCTACGAGCAGTACTTC

clone_size: .
j_call: TRBJ1-5
d_call: .
v_call: TRBV5-1
cdr3_aa: CASSYDGSNQPQHF
cdr3_nt: TGCGCCAGCAGCTACGACGGGTCCAATCAGCCCCAGCATTTT

clone_size: .
j_call: TRBJ2-3
d_call: .
v_call: TRBV5-1
cdr3_aa: CASSLDSGPTDTQYF
cdr3_nt: TGCGCCAGCAGCTTGGATAGCGGACCCACAGATACGCAGTATTTT

clone_size: .
j_call: TRBJ2-1
d_call: .
v_call: TRBV15
cdr3_aa: CATSRVRGAVNEQFF
cdr3_nt: TGTGCCACCAGCAGAGTACGGGGGGCAGTGAATGAGCAGTTCTTC

clone_size: .
j_call: TRBJ2-1
d_call: TRBD2
v_call: TRBV6-6
cdr3_aa: CASSYSGTSGRGGQFF
cdr3_nt: TGTGCCAGCAGTTACTCCGGGACTAGCGGGAGGGGAGGGCAGTTCTTC

clone_size: .
j_call: TRBJ2-1
d_call: TRBD2
v_call: TRBV7-6
cdr3_aa: CASRPTSGVYNEQFF
cdr3_nt: TGTGCCAGCAGACCTACTAGCGGAGTCTACAATGAGCAGTTCTTC

clone_size: .
j_call: TRBJ1-1
d_call: TRBD1
v_call: TRBV6-7
cdr3_aa: CASSPELTGGTEAFF
cdr3_nt: TGTGCCAGCAGCCCCGAACTAACAGGGGGCACTGAAGCTTTCTTT

clone_size: .
j_call: TRBJ2-1
d_call: TRBD2
v_call: TRBV5-1
cdr3_aa: CASSLGLAGGPYNEQFF
cdr3_nt: TGCGCCAGCAGCTTGGGACTAGCGGGAGGGCCATACAATGAGCAGTTCTTC

clone_size: .
j_call: TRBJ2-7
d_call: TRBD2
v_call: TRBV4-1
cdr3_aa: CASSSGRVSYEQYF
cdr3_nt: TGCGCCAGCAGCAGCGGGAGGGTTTCCTACGAGCAGTACTTC

clone_size: .
j_call: TRBJ2-7
d_call: TRBD2
v_call: TRBV5-1
cdr3_aa: CASSLRTSGNYEQYF
cdr3_nt: TGCGCCAGCAGCTTGAGGACTAGCGGTAACTACGAGCAGTACTTC

clone_size: few
j_call: TRBJ2-1
d_call: TRBD1
v_call: TRBV7-9
cdr3_aa: CASSLRQGNEQFF
cdr3_nt: TGTGCCAGCAGCCTGAGACAGGGGAATGAGCAGTTCTTC

clone_size: .
j_call: TRBJ2-7
d_call: TRBD1
v_call: TRBV9
cdr3_aa: CASSGGTGVDEQYF
cdr3_nt: TGTGCCAGCAGCGGCGGGACAGGGGTGGACGAGCAGTACTTC

clone_size: .
j_call: TRBJ1-2
d_call: .
v_call: TRBV28
cdr3_aa: CASSFGNYGYTF
cdr3_nt: TGTGCCAGCAGTTTCGGTAACTATGGCTACACCTTC

clone_size: once
j_call: TRBJ1-1
d_call: TRBD1
v_call: TRBV29-1
cdr3_aa: CSGRELQGTEAFF
cdr3_nt: TGCAGCGGTCGAGAGCTACAGGGGACTGAAGCTTTCTTT

clone_size: .
j_call: TRBJ2-5
d_call: TRBD1
v_call: TRBV6-5
cdr3_aa: CASSYRTGWRETQYF
cdr3_nt: TGTGCCAGCAGTTACCGGACAGGTTGGCGAGAGACCCAGTACTTC

clone_size: .
j_call: TRBJ2-3
d_call: TRBD2
v_call: TRBV7-9
cdr3_aa: CASLSGLHFTDTQYF
cdr3_nt: TGTGCCAGCCTATCGGGACTACACTTCACAGATACGCAGTATTTT